A selection of T cell receptor beta chains follows, all from one sample in a study of spatial heterogeneity in lung cancer. MiXCR, run by TCRdb on the 5' RACE reads, gives a single entry per CDR3 protein. The data contain 1,500 to 2,000 distinct CDR3 sequences, over 7% of them singletons. The sample here was lung tumor tissue, taken at surgery. These receptors all come from a female donor with early-stage non-small cell lung cancer. Both conserved end residues are trimmed from each CDR3.

j_call v_call cdr3_aa
TRBJ1-1 TRBV11-3 ASSLARGVGKAF
TRBJ1-2 TRBV4-3 ASSQGGQRDGYT
TRBJ1-1 TRBV7-9 ASSLLNTEAF
TRBJ1-1 TRBV11-2 ASSFDGLGTTTEAF
TRBJ1-5 TRBV20-1 SARLGTGAALGNQPQH
TRBJ2-2 TRBV5-4 ASSAGVGAGTGELF
TRBJ2-5 TRBV7-2 ASSRTMETQY
TRBJ2-2 TRBV7-2 ASSFRTANTGELF
TRBJ2-3 TRBV18 ASSPFSGVTDTQY
TRBJ1-1 TRBV5-1 ASSSQGAEAF
TRBJ1-3 TRBV11-1 ASSWNGNTIY
TRBJ1-2 TRBV20-1 SAQQDRGYGYT